The 27 T cell receptor beta chains in this list originate from one sample, sequenced in a study of blood T cell repertoires in COVID-19 (dated by TCRdb to the early 2020s). The library was prepared using the immunoSEQ multiplex PCR assay. This is the immuneACCESS table as TCRdb keeps it, with only in-frame sequences that have V and J called. A part of the clones is gone; compared with another copy, unresolved V genes explain less than half, and the rest is unexplained. The sample contains over 100,000 clones, about 85% of them found a single time. Roughly a tenth of the sample lies in the top ten. Sequenced: peripheral blood. These receptors originate from an elderly man with acute or convalescent COVID-19.

A few counts support this clone. The V and J genes are TRBV7-2 and TRBJ2-5; TRBD2 agrees at 8 bases. Germline CDR1 SGHTA, CDR2 FQGNSA. The CDR3 extends over 14 amino acids. The trim removed 4 bases at V and 1 base at J, leaving 2 bases unmatched. For the CDR3, the DNA is TGTGCCAGCAGCTATCGGGGGGGCCAAGAGACCCAGTACTTC. It encodes CASSYRGGQETQYF.

This chain uses TRBV6-5 with TRBJ1-5; 9 bases are shared with TRBD1. The CDR3 runs to 15 residues. Germline V gene data show CDR1 as MNHEY and CDR2 as SVGAGI. The J segment lost 2 bases and the V segment lost 6 bases, leaving 5 bases of the junction unmatched. The CDR3 bases are TGTGCCAGCAGGACAGGGGGTCTAGGCAATCAGCCCCAGCATTTT. Protein sequence: CASRTGGLGNQPQHF.

This clone was seen just once. The chain uses TRBV19 and TRBJ1-6, with a tentative D call TRBD1 (5 bases). The CDR3 loop spans 16 amino acids. Deletions cut 4 bases from V and 7 bases from J, with 17 bases between. Germline V lookup: CDR1 LNHDA, CDR2 SQIVND (reference sequence). The CDR3 reads CASSTVFQGGNSPLHF. In nucleotides, the CDR3 is TGTGCCAGTAGTACGGTATTCCAGGGAGGCAATTCACCCCTCCACTTT.

The chain couples TRBV18 to TRBJ1-6; the D gene is possibly TRBD1 (6 bases). The CDR3 runs to 13 residues. The V gene lost 11 bases and the J gene lost 7 bases, with 15 bases spanning the gap. Looked up from germline, CDR1 is KGHSH and CDR2 is LQKENI. CDR3 in DNA: TGTGCCGGCAGGACAGAACGGAATTCACCCCTCCACTTT. The encoded protein is CAGRTERNSPLHF.

The rearrangement joins TRBV6-5 to TRBJ2-1; 14 bases line up with TRBD2. The V segment lost 6 bases and the J segment 8 bases; nucleotides outside the gene matches: 3. This CDR3 region has 14 residues. CDR1 is MNHEY and CDR2 is SVGAGI in the germline V gene. The CDR3: CASRGLAGADEQFF. For the CDR3, the DNA is TGTGCCAGCAGGGGACTAGCGGGGGCGGATGAGCAGTTCTTC.

This clone has just one count. V and J are TRBV29-1 and TRBJ1-2; tentatively, D is TRBD1 (6 bases). CDR3 length equals 13 residues. V was cut by 6 bases and J by 7 bases, with 18 bases left in between. Germline CDR1 and CDR2: SQVTM and ANQGSEA. CDR3 residues: CSVSLYRESGYTF. The CDR3 nucleotides are TGCAGCGTCTCATTGTACAGGGAGAGTGGCTACACCTTC.

The J gene is TRBJ2-5, the V gene TRBV7-3; D gene unclear. Trimming pared 6 bases from V and 5 bases from J, leaving 13 bases between. The CDR3 spans 13 residues. From germline, CDR1 is SGHTA and CDR2 FQGTGA. The CDR3 spells CASSLVVGETQYF. As DNA, the CDR3 is TGTGCCAGCAGTCTCGTTGTCGGGGAGACCCAGTACTTC.

The J gene is TRBJ1-1, the V gene TRBV3-1 (or the pseudogene TRBV3-2); possibly TRBD1 for D (6 bases). Deletions cut 3 bases from V and 11 bases from J, with 16 bases between. Germline assignment: CDR1 LGHDT and CDR2 YNNKEL (reference sequence). The CDR3 spans 13 residues. The CDR3 loop is CASSQGLAGDAFF. Written as DNA, the CDR3 is TGTGCCAGCAGCCAGGGTCTTGCAGGGGACGCTTTCTTT.

The chain links TRBV7-8 to TRBJ1-5; tentative D call: TRBD1 (6 bases). V lost 4 bases, J lost 5 bases, and 15 bases lay in between. CDR1 is SGHVS, CDR2 FQNEAQ, per germline. The CDR3 has 15 residues. The CDR3 spells CASSWGQGFDQPQHF. The CDR3 DNA is TGTGCCAGCAGCTGGGGGCAGGGCTTTGATCAGCCCCAGCATTTT.

V usage is TRBV2 and J usage is TRBJ2-3; possible D gene TRBD2, 6 bases. With 5 bases removed from V and 3 bases from J, the gap between germline ends came to 12 bases. The CDR3 consists of 14 residues. Germline V gene data show CDR1 as SNHLY and CDR2 as FYNNEI. Written as DNA, the CDR3 is TGTGCCAGCAGTTTTATGGGGAGGACAGATACGCAGTATTTT. Its protein is CASSFMGRTDTQYF.

The chain recombines TRBV28 with TRBJ1-4; D is possibly TRBD1 (6 bases). Germline assignment: CDR1 MDHEN and CDR2 SYDVKM. Between the trimmed V and J ends, which lost 8 bases and 13 bases, there was a span of 17 bases. CDR3 size: 12 residues. This chain's CDR3 is CASPLPGQGLFF. As DNA, the CDR3 is TGTGCCAGCCCACTCCCGGGACAAGGACTGTTTTTT.

This chain links TRBV28 with TRBJ1-2; TRBD1 matches 7 bases. The V and J ends lost 2 bases and 5 bases, in that order; junction bases with no gene match: 8. Per germline, CDR1 MDHEN and CDR2 SYDVKM. This CDR3 is 15 amino acids long. Written as DNA, the CDR3 is TGTGCCAGCAGTTTAGGGCAGGGGGTGTATTATGGCTACACCTTC. Amino acid sequence: CASSLGQGVYYGYTF.

V usage is TRBV3-1 (or the pseudogene TRBV3-2) and J usage is TRBJ1-2; D is possibly TRBD1 (6 bases). V dropped 3 bases and J dropped 0 bases, with 11 bases sitting between them. Germline CDR1 LGHDT, CDR2 YNNKEL (reference sequence). This CDR3 has 15 amino acids. CDR3 region: CASSQGGAPNYGYTF. The CDR3 DNA reads as TGTGCCAGCAGCCAGGGGGGGGCCCCTAACTATGGCTACACCTTC.

The J gene is TRBJ1-2, the V gene TRBV5-4; 8 bases align to TRBD1. Germline V gives CDR1 SGHNT, CDR2 YYREEE (reference sequence). The CDR3 runs to 16 residues. V lost 3 bases and J lost 4; bases outside the gene matches: 11. The CDR3 here is CASSSKGQDKFYGYTF. The CDR3, as DNA: TGTGCCAGCAGCTCGAAGGGACAGGATAAATTCTATGGCTACACCTTC.

The V and J genes are TRBV11-2 and TRBJ2-7; D perhaps matches TRBD2 (5 bases). The CDR3 consists of 15 residues. The ends were cut back, 1 base at V and 0 bases at J, with 10 bases in the middle. Germline loops: CDR1 SGHAT, CDR2 FQNNGV. CDR3 residues: CASSLAGKISYEQYF. As DNA, the CDR3 is TGTGCCAGCAGCTTAGCGGGGAAAATCTCCTACGAGCAGTACTTC.

The V and J genes are TRBV15 and TRBJ2-4; unclear D gene. Germline CDR1 reads LNHNV; CDR2 reads YYDKDF (reference sequence). V lost 1 base to trimming and J lost 1 base, with 8 bases between them. The CDR3 consists of 15 residues. CDR3 protein: CATSRGTVAKNIQYF. CDR3 sequence (DNA): TGTGCCACCAGCAGAGGTACTGTGGCCAAAAACATTCAGTACTTC.

This clone was detected only once. V is TRBV12-3 or TRBV12-4 and J is TRBJ1-2; D ambiguous. There are 13 residues in the CDR3. V gave up 1 base and J gave up 4 bases, with 7 bases separating them. The CDR3 DNA reads as TGTGCCAGCAGTTTAGAACCAGTCTATGGCTACACCTTC. This translates into CASSLEPVYGYTF.

The rearrangement links TRBV29-1 to TRBJ1-1; D is ambiguous. Per germline, CDR1 SQVTM and CDR2 ANQGSEA. This CDR3 is built from 12 residues. Trimming took 0 bases from V and 10 from J, leaving 12 bases between them. The CDR3 DNA reads as TGCAGCGTTGAAGATCACGCAGAGGGAGCTTTCTTT. Its translation is CSVEDHAEGAFF.

CDR3: CASSLVGGGTAKNIQYF. CDR3 sequence (DNA): TGTGCCAGCAGCTTAGTGGGAGGGGGAACGGCCAAAAACATTCAGTACTTC. This chain uses TRBV7-9 with TRBJ2-4; maybe TRBD2 (7 bases). V was trimmed by 1 base and J by 1 base, leaving 14 bases between them. Germline V lookup: CDR1 SEHNR, CDR2 FQNEAQ (reference sequence). The CDR3 consists of 17 residues.

The gene calls are TRBV9 and TRBJ2-3; 11 positions agree with TRBD1. CDR1 and CDR2 (germline): SGDLS, YYNGEE. After removal of 4 bases from V and 0 bases from J, the junction contained 4 bases not matched to a gene. The CDR3 has 16 residues. CDR3 coding DNA: TGTGCCAGCAGCACCGGGACAGGGGGTAGCACAGATACGCAGTATTTT. It codes for CASSTGTGGSTDTQYF. The whole variable domain, filled in from reference TRBV9 and TRBJ2-3, reads DSGVTQTPKHLITATGQRVTLRCSPRSGDLSVYWYQQSLDQGLQFLIQYYNGEERAKGNILERFSAQQFPDLHSELNLSSLELGDSALYFCASSTGTGGSTDTQYFGPGTRLTVL.

In nucleotides, the CDR3 is TGTGCCAGCAGTGAACAGGGGGTTACCGGGGAGCTGTTTTTT. It encodes CASSEQGVTGELFF. This chain links TRBV6-4 with TRBJ2-2, with 8 positions matching TRBD1. V lost 3 bases and J lost 5; bases outside the gene matches: 2. Germline CDR1 is MRHNA and CDR2 is SNTAGT. The length of the CDR3 is 14 residues.

CDR3 region: CASSVSGSVEQFF. In nucleotides, the CDR3 is TGTGCCAGCAGCGTAAGCGGGAGTGTTGAGCAGTTCTTC. This chain uses TRBV5-4 with TRBJ2-1, with 8 bases identical to TRBD2. The CDR3 is 13 residues long. Germline V lookup: CDR1 SGHNT, CDR2 YYREEE (reference sequence). After removal of 4 bases from V and 9 bases from J, the junction contained 6 bases not matched to a gene.

V is TRBV5-1 and J is TRBJ1-1; D remains unclear. CDR1 SGHRS and CDR2 YFSETQ come from the germline V gene. V lost 0 bases and J 2 bases, leaving 8 bases between the germline ends. This CDR3 comprises 14 residues. The CDR3 coding sequence is TGCGCCAGCAGCTTGGGAGTCCAAAACACTGAAGCTTTCTTT. Translating gives CASSLGVQNTEAFF.

The chain combines TRBV5-1 with TRBJ1-3, with D perhaps TRBD1 (6 bases). V was cut by 3 bases and J by 5 bases, with 15 bases left in between. CDR1 and CDR2 from the germline V gene are SGHRS and YFSETQ. This CDR3 spans 15 amino acids. The CDR3 DNA is TGCGCCAGCAGCTCAGAGACAGGCCGTAGAAACACCATATATTTT. This sequence encodes CASSSETGRRNTIYF.

V is TRBV21-1 and J is TRBJ1-5. TRBV21-1 is a known pseudogene. The CDR3 is 14 residues long. This CDR3 reads CASSPLYSNQPQHF. The CDR3 DNA reads TGTGCCAGCAGCCCCCTGTATAGCAATCAGCCCCAGCATTTT.

The V and J genes are TRBV19 and TRBJ1-2, with D maybe TRBD1 (5 bases). CDR1 and CDR2 from the germline V gene are LNHDA and SQIVND (reference sequence). This CDR3 contains 13 residues. V was pared by 6 bases and J by 5 bases, with 13 bases between. CDR3 coding DNA: TGTGCCAGTAGCATAAGACAGAGGTATGGCTACACCTTC. It is translated as CASSIRQRYGYTF.

V is TRBV4-1 and J is TRBJ1-2, with 9 bases that match TRBD1. Germline V gene lookup returns CDR1 MGHRA and CDR2 YSYEKL. The CDR3 loop spans 16 amino acids. Losses at the gene ends were 0 bases for V and 8 bases for J; bases not matched to a gene: 10. The CDR3 loop is CASSQEPGQGPRGYTF. The DNA for the CDR3 is TGCGCCAGCAGCCAAGAACCGGGACAGGGTCCCAGGGGCTACACCTTC.